The following is a T cell receptor (beta chain) sequence with its context. The antigen remains undetermined. Using immunoSEQ multiplex PCR, the repertoire was profiled, and TCRdb retains in-frame clones only, with some absent. The table shows just under 35,000 clones, with around 90% occurring only once. This specimen comes from a study of T cells in localized non-small cell lung cancer. Study-level points and caveats: Adjacent lung had a median around 50 of the 100 largest tumor clones. Maximal T cell clonality occurred in uninvolved adjacent lung, with tumor ranking below it.

Germline assignment: CDR1 SGHRS and CDR2 YFSETQ. This CDR3 contains 13 residues. V lost 0 bases to trimming and J lost 4 bases, with 6 bases between them. This chain uses TRBV5-1 with TRBJ2-3; D unclear. This sequence originates from a female donor aged 60 or older with stage II lung adenocarcinoma. Sample: peripheral blood mononuclear cells, taken before any cancer treatment. The CDR3 sequence is CASSLEGADTQYF. CDR3 sequence (DNA): TGCGCCAGCAGCTTGGAAGGCGCAGATACGCAGTATTTT. The full variable domain, its missing parts supplied by reference TRBV5-1 and TRBJ2-3, is KAGVTQTPRYLIKTRGQQVTLSCSPISGHRSVSWYQQTPGQGLQFLFEYFSETQRNKGNFPGRFSGRQFSNSRSEMNVSTLELGDSALYLCASSLEGADTQYFGPGTRLTVL.